This is a list of T cell receptor beta chains from one sample in a study of memory CD4+ T cells and cytomegalovirus serostatus. TCRdb keeps only in-frame clones here, not all; method: immunoSEQ multiplex PCR. The sample records around 99,000 clones, under 90% being singletons. The specimen sequenced was memory CD4+ T cells from blood. The receptor set was obtained from an adult in good health and CMV-seropositive. CDR3s include the opening cysteine and the closing phenylalanine or tryptophan. Each record gives: J gene, V gene, clone size, D gene, CDR3 DNA, CDR3 protein. D genes are given only for firm matches. Some rows mark clone size as missing; the rest say once, few, many or name a class of expanded clone.

TRBJ1-2,TRBV4-1,NA,NA,TGCGCCAGCAGCCAGGAATCTGGGGGTTTTCTCGGTGGCTACACCTTC,CASSQESGGFLGGYTF
TRBJ2-5,TRBV7-2,NA,TRBD2,TGTGCCAGCAGCTTACAGTCCGGGAGGGGGACTCAAGAGACCCAGTACTTC,CASSLQSGRGTQETQYF
TRBJ2-7,TRBV14,NA,TRBD2,TGTGCCAGCAGCCAAGGTTTGTTTGGACTAGCGGGGCCCTCCTACGAGCAGTACTTC,CASSQGLFGLAGPSYEQYF
TRBJ2-1,TRBV14,few,NA,TGTGCCAGCAGCTCGGGACACTCCTACAATGAGCAGTTCTTC,CASSSGHSYNEQFF
TRBJ2-7,TRBV28,NA,TRBD1,TGTGCCAGCACCATGGATATTGGGACAGGGATTAACGAGCAGTACTTC,CASTMDIGTGINEQYF
TRBJ1-1,TRBV7-3,NA,TRBD1,TGTGCCAGCAGCTTACAGGGGGGTACTGAAGCTTTCTTT,CASSLQGGTEAFF
TRBJ1-5,TRBV27,NA,TRBD1,TGTGCCAGCAGGCGACAGGGACCCAATCAGCCCCAGCATTTT,CASRRQGPNQPQHF
TRBJ2-7,TRBV30,NA,NA,TGTGCCTGGAGTGAGGGACTCATCTACGAGCAGTACTTC,CAWSEGLIYEQYF
TRBJ2-1,TRBV7-2,NA,NA,TGTGCCAGCAGCTTAGGAGGGGCCAGAAACCCCTACAATGAGCAGTTCTTC,CASSLGGARNPYNEQFF
TRBJ1-5,TRBV5-6,few,NA,TGTGCCAGCAGCTTGGAGGGCGATGGCAATCAGCCCCAGCATTTT,CASSLEGDGNQPQHF
TRBJ1-2,TRBV14,NA,NA,TGTGCCAGCAGCCGGTACGGGGGGCCTAGAGGCTACACCTTC,CASSRYGGPRGYTF
TRBJ2-1,TRBV2,NA,NA,TGTGCCAGCAGTGAAGCGCTTCCGTACAATGAGCAGTTCTTC,CASSEALPYNEQFF
TRBJ2-1,TRBV19,NA,NA,TGTGCCAGTAAGAAGAGCAATGAGCAGTTCTTC,CASKKSNEQFF
TRBJ2-7,TRBV10-3,NA,TRBD2,TGTGCCATCAGTGGTTCTGGGATAGCGGGGAGATCCTACGAGCAGTACTTC,CAISGSGIAGRSYEQYF
TRBJ1-1,TRBV28,many,NA,TGTGCCAGCAGTTCCGGCGCAGGGGCAGGCACTGAAGCTTTCTTT,CASSSGAGAGTEAFF
TRBJ2-5,TRBV9,NA,NA,TGTGCCAGCAGCGTACAAGGTAGCCAAGAGACCCAGTACTTC,CASSVQGSQETQYF
TRBJ1-2,TRBV28,NA,NA,TGTGCCAGCAGTTTCCTGATGTTAGGTGGCTACACCTTC,CASSFLMLGGYTF
TRBJ2-1,TRBV28,once,TRBD1,TGTGCCAGCAGGAGAGGACAGGGGGGACTTAATGAGCAGTTCTTC,CASRRGQGGLNEQFF
TRBJ2-3,TRBV18,NA,NA,TGTGCCAGCTCACCGTTGGCAGCTGGTGACGAACTGCAGTATTTT,CASSPLAAGDELQYF
TRBJ2-3,TRBV19,NA,TRBD1,TGTGCCAGTAGGACAGGGGGCGTCGCAGATACGCAGTATTTT,CASRTGGVADTQYF
TRBJ2-2,TRBV27,NA,TRBD2,TGTGCCAGCAGTTTATCGACTAGCGGGAGATCAGCGGGGGAGCTGTTTTTT,CASSLSTSGRSAGELFF
TRBJ1-2,TRBV28,once,NA,TGTGCCAGCAGGCTTGCGGGGCAAACCTATGGCTACACCTTC,CASRLAGQTYGYTF
TRBJ1-1,TRBV28,NA,TRBD1,TGTGCCAGCAGTTCATACAGGGGATGGAACACTGAAGCTTTCTTT,CASSSYRGWNTEAFF
TRBJ2-7,TRBV7-2,NA,TRBD2,TGTGCCAGCAGCTATGGGACTAGCGTCTCCTACGAGCAGTACTTC,CASSYGTSVSYEQYF
TRBJ2-5,TRBV4-2,once,TRBD2,TGTGCCAGCAGCCAGGGGGGGGTGGGACTAGCGGGAGCCGGGACCCAGTACTTC,CASSQGGVGLAGAGTQYF
TRBJ2-2,TRBV2,NA,NA,TGTGCCAGCAGTGCTGGAGGGGTACTCACCGGGGAGCTGTTTTTT,CASSAGGVLTGELFF
TRBJ2-7,TRBV7-9,NA,TRBD1,TGTGCCAGCAGCGTAAGGGGACAGAGATACGAGCAGTACTTC,CASSVRGQRYEQYF
TRBJ1-2,TRBV6-6,NA,TRBD1,TGTGCCAGCAGTACACGAGGGGGCTGGGGCTACACCTTC,CASSTRGGWGYTF
TRBJ1-6,TRBV9,NA,NA,TGTGCCAGCAGCTCGGGGACCGACACACGAGGAAATTCACCCCTCCACTTT,CASSSGTDTRGNSPLHF
TRBJ1-5,TRBV6-1,NA,NA,TGTGCCAGCAGTGAAGTGGTCGGACAGTTGGTAAATCAGCCCCAGCATTTT,CASSEVVGQLVNQPQHF
TRBJ2-7,TRBV6-1,NA,TRBD1,TGTGCCAGCAGTGTTTGGACAGGGGACTACGAGCAGTACTTC,CASSVWTGDYEQYF
TRBJ1-4,TRBV29-1,NA,NA,TGCAGTGCGGCGACAACTAATGAAAAACTGTTTTTT,CSAATTNEKLFF
TRBJ1-1,TRBV7-3,NA,NA,TGTGCCAGCAGCTTCGCCCTGAACACTGAAGCTTTCTTT,CASSFALNTEAFF
TRBJ2-1,TRBV6-1,NA,TRBD2,TGTGCCAGCAGTGAAGAACTAGCGGGAGTCTACAATGAGCAGTTCTTC,CASSEELAGVYNEQFF
TRBJ1-2,TRBV6-6,NA,NA,TGTGCCAGCAGTTACCCGGGAGGGAACTATGGCTACACCTTC,CASSYPGGNYGYTF
TRBJ1-1,TRBV7-9,few,NA,TGTGCCAGCAGCCGACATGCGGGCTCTACCAACACTGAAGCTTTCTTT,CASSRHAGSTNTEAFF
TRBJ2-5,TRBV9,NA,NA,TGTGCCAGCAGCGGGGCGGCGACCCAAGAGACCCAGTACTTC,CASSGAATQETQYF
TRBJ1-1,TRBV5-4,NA,TRBD1,TGTGCCAGCAGCTTGGCCAAGACAGGGGGAAGTCATACTGAAGCTTTCTTT,CASSLAKTGGSHTEAFF
TRBJ2-3,TRBV19,NA,NA,TGTGCCAGTACCCGGGCTAGCACAGATACGCAGTATTTT,CASTRASTDTQYF